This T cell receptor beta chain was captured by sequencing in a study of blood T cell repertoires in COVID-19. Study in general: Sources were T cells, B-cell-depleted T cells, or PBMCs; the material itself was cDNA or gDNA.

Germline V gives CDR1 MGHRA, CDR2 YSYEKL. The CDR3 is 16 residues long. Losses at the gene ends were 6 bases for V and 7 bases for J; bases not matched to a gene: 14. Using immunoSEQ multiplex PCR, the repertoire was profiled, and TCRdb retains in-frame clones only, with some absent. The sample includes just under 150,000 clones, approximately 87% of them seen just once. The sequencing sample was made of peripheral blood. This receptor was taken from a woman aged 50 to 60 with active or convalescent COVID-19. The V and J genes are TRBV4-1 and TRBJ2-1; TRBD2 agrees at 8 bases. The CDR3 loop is CASRPREGGGRNEQFF. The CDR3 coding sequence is TGCGCCAGCAGACCTAGGGAGGGCGGGGGGCGGAATGAGCAGTTCTTC.